This T cell receptor (beta chain) was recovered during a study of PD-1 blockade in classical Hodgkin lymphoma. Turning to the study itself: Patients received nivolumab 3 mg/kg intravenously every 2 weeks.

General study points: With CD4+ cells, TCR diversity rose significantly by C4D1, but not with CD8+ cells.

Sequenced by immunoSEQ multiplex PCR; TCRdb stores in-frame clones only, minus some. The sample records tens of thousands of clones, approximately 80% being singletons. The CDR3 contains 11 residues. Per the germline V gene, CDR1 is GTSNPN and CDR2 is SVGIG (reference sequence). V was shortened by 5 bases and J by 6 bases, with 10 bases between the two germline ends. Time point defined: cycle 4 day 1 (C4D1), after five to seven weeks of nivolumab. Following autologous stem cell transplantation, relapse occurred in every patient, and exposure to brentuximab vedotin varied. This clone has a handful of counts. Its antigen is still unknown.

The material sequenced was peripheral blood mononuclear cells (PBMCs), taken before the fourth cycle of nivolumab. The rearrangement uses TRBV30 and TRBJ1-2; D might be TRBD1 (5 bases). The receptor was isolated from a human donor with classical Hodgkin lymphoma. This CDR3 is CAWSQGDGYTF. DNA of the CDR3: TGTGCCTGGTCCCAGGGTGATGGCTACACCTTC.